This TCR beta chain was obtained from a study of blood T cells in healthy people across ages. There were healthy Caucasian individuals from Russia, aged roughly 6 to 95, serving as donors. A second roughly 6 to 11 cycle PCR used barcoded and J-beta primers. TCRdb used MiXCR to reprocess the 5' RACE reads, holding one entry per CDR3 protein. The profile shows about 1 million distinct CDR3 sequences, almost 25% of them singletons. About this clonotype: One junction end disagrees with the germline gene, perhaps due to a read error.

This sample was shared with a second study, whose subject was T cells of mothers and their children.

The TCR sequence derives from a girl aged 2 to 10 in good health. Source material: blood.

CDR3 amino acids: CTSSLEEGTEAFF. The CDR3 DNA reads TGTACCAGCAGCTTAGAAGAGGGAACTGAAGCTTTCTTT. The chain uses TRBV7-9 and TRBJ1-1; D unresolved. There are 13 residues in the CDR3. CDR1 and CDR2 (germline): SEHNR, FQNEAQ (reference sequence).